This T cell receptor beta chain was found in a study of blood T cells in healthy people across ages. It was with a sample-barcoded 5' primer and a J-beta primer mix that a second PCR of roughly 7 to 12 cycles was run. TCRdb independently ran MiXCR on the 5' RACE reads; one entry per CDR3 protein. The table includes around 1,700,000 distinct CDR3 sequences, 28% detected once. This clonotype was found many times. Germline CDR1 and CDR2: WNHNN and SYGVQD (reference sequence). J lost 4 bases, V lost 2 bases, and 9 bases had no gene match. This CDR3 has 16 residues. The source of this sequence is a woman aged 25-40 years in good health. The genes are TRBV10-1 and TRBJ2-5, with TRBD2 matching 8 bases. Sample: blood. The CDR3 here is CASSEPAGGIGETQYF. CDR3 nucleotide sequence: TGCGCCAGCAGTGAGCCGGCGGGGGGTATTGGAGAGACCCAGTACTTC.